This is a list of T cell receptor beta chains from one sample in a study of blood T cells in healthy people across ages. Each CDR3 protein gets one entry after TCRdb re-called the 5' RACE reads with MiXCR. The sample lists around 820,000 distinct CDR3 sequences; roughly 25% were seen once. These records were also assigned to another study, of T cells of mothers and their children.

Sequencing was performed on blood. The source is a boy between 10 and 17 years old in good health. CDR3s include the opening cysteine and the closing phenylalanine or tryptophan. The order of the fields is V gene, J gene, clone size, D gene, CDR3 protein, CDR3 DNA. The D gene is left open where the match is weak. Rows give clone size only sometimes, using once, few, many, or a class for an expanded clone.

TRBV28	TRBJ2-3	few	TRBD2	CASSSTLAASTDTQYF	TGTGCCAGCAGTTCTACACTAGCGGCAAGCACAGATACGCAGTATTTT
TRBV5-1	TRBJ2-1	-	TRBD2	CASMLTSDNEQFF	TGCGCCAGCATGTTAACTAGCGACAATGAGCAGTTCTTC
TRBV6-5	TRBJ2-1	many	-	CASSGGSAGKNNEQFF	TGTGCCAGCAGTGGAGGGAGCGCCGGGAAGAACAATGAGCAGTTCTTC
TRBV10-3	TRBJ2-3	few	TRBD1	CAISESGTGGKDTQYF	TGTGCCATCAGTGAGTCCGGGACAGGGGGCAAAGATACGCAGTATTTT
TRBV28	TRBJ2-5	-	-	CASTPSVTGQETQYF	TGTGCCAGCACCCCGTCTGTGACTGGCCAAGAGACCCAGTACTTC
TRBV29-1	TRBJ2-1	few	TRBD1	CSVVGTGDYNEQFF	TGCAGCGTTGTAGGGACAGGGGACTACAATGAGCAGTTCTTC
TRBV20-1	TRBJ2-3	-	TRBD1	CSARGTGGDTQYF	TGCAGTGCTAGAGGGACAGGGGGAGATACGCAGTATTTT
TRBV18	TRBJ1-5	-	-	CASSPEWSNQPQHF	TGTGCCAGCTCACCGGAATGGAGCAATCAGCCCCAGCATTTT
TRBV28	TRBJ2-1	few	TRBD1	CASSLNRGRSYNEQFF	TGTGCCAGCAGTTTAAACAGGGGCCGTAGCTACAATGAGCAGTTCTTC
TRBV24-1	TRBJ2-2	-	TRBD2	CATSVGRAGDPFSTGELFF	TGTGCCACCAGTGTCGGAAGAGCGGGAGACCCTTTCTCCACCGGGGAGCTGTTTTTT
TRBV27	TRBJ2-7	-	-	CASSTNDTPDEQYF	TGTGCCAGCAGTACTAACGACACCCCTGACGAGCAGTACTTC
TRBV19	TRBJ2-5	few	-	CASTGWGETQYF	TGTGCCAGTACGGGGTGGGGAGAGACCCAGTACTTC
TRBV6-2/TRBV6-3	TRBJ2-6	once	-	CASSYSTGPAGANVLTF	TGTGCCAGCAGTTACTCGACAGGACCGGCTGGGGCCAACGTCCTGACTTTC
TRBV6-6	TRBJ1-1	-	-	CASKVRTEAFF	TGTGCCAGCAAAGTTCGGACTGAAGCTTTCTTT
TRBV4-3	TRBJ2-3	few	TRBD1	CASSQDFGTGVSAGKSTDTQYF	TGCGCCAGCAGCCAAGATTTTGGGACAGGGGTATCAGCGGGGAAATCCACAGATACGCAGTATTTT
TRBV29-1	TRBJ2-2	few	-	CSSRGSNTGELFF	TGCAGCTCCCGGGGCAGTAATACCGGGGAGCTGTTTTTT
TRBV3-1	TRBJ2-7	-	-	CASSQGLASHEQYF	TGTGCCAGCAGCCAGGGACTTGCGTCCCACGAGCAGTACTTC
TRBV11-2	TRBJ2-7	few	TRBD1	CASSLDLGQGYEQYF	TGTGCCAGCAGCTTAGATCTGGGACAGGGCTACGAGCAGTACTTC
TRBV4-1	TRBJ1-2	few	TRBD1	CASSPAGGGGYGYTF	TGCGCCAGCAGCCCGGCAGGGGGCGGAGGCTATGGCTACACCTTC
TRBV5-8	TRBJ2-5	-	-	CASSNVGVETQYF	TGTGCCAGCAGCAACGTTGGGGTGGAGACCCAGTACTTC
TRBV20-1	TRBJ2-7	few	-	CSATPFDTSFSYEQYF	TGCAGTGCTACGCCTTTTGACACCTCTTTTTCCTACGAGCAGTACTTC
TRBV2	TRBJ2-2	-	-	CASTPAGVRDTGELFF	TGTGCCAGCACCCCGGCCGGAGTAAGGGACACCGGGGAGCTGTTTTTT
TRBV7-2	TRBJ2-7	few	-	CASSFPGLNYEQYF	TGTGCCAGCAGCTTCCCGGGACTCAACTACGAGCAGTACTTC
TRBV29-1	TRBJ1-2	many	-	CSVVTENYGYTF	TGCAGCGTGGTGACAGAGAACTATGGCTACACCTTC
TRBV20-1	TRBJ2-7	few	-	CSARERSYEQYF	TGCAGTGCTAGGGAGAGATCCTACGAGCAGTACTTC
TRBV6-6	TRBJ2-3	few	-	CASSYRVVTSTDTQYF	TGTGCCAGCAGTTACAGAGTGGTAACTAGCACAGATACGCAGTATTTT
TRBV7-3	TRBJ2-3	few	-	CASSLVDRPDTQYF	TGTGCCAGCAGCTTAGTGGACAGACCAGATACGCAGTATTTT
TRBV7-9	TRBJ2-5	few	-	CASSDKRQYMIGETQYF	TGTGCCAGCAGCGACAAACGACAGTATATGATCGGGGAGACCCAGTACTTC